In its sample, the clone carrying this TCR beta chain was seen once. Its matching antigen is unknown. These data originate in a study of T cell responses to AZD1222 COVID-19 vaccine. Study information: Samples with a second dose at about 4 or about 12 weeks were pooled together. Study-wide results and limits: Spike-wide coverage was observed for vaccine-associated CD4 TCRs, with dominant responses at 160-218 and 743-854. A rise in Spike-specific TCR breadth and depth followed two AZD1222 doses. Baseline antibody screening turned up just six or seven seropositive AZD1222 recipients.

Profiled with immunoSEQ multiplex PCR; TCRdb holds only in-frame clones, not every one. The sample has more than 95,000 clones, roughly 93% seen once. The CDR3 is 15 amino acids. The V gene's germline CDR1 is LNHDA and CDR2 SQIVND (reference sequence). V lost 5 bases and J lost 1, with 11 bases in between. This sequence joins TRBV19 and TRBJ1-4; tentative D call: TRBD1 (5 bases). The input for sequencing was peripheral blood, taken on day 0 of AZD1222 vaccination. This sequence originates from an adult in good health. As DNA, the CDR3 is TGTGCCAGTAGTGGCTCAGGGAGAACTAATGAAAAACTGTTTTTT. Residues: CASSGSGRTNEKLFF.